The 18 T cell receptor beta chains listed next were all sequenced from one sample in a study of shared clonotypes between healthy human individuals. The data were produced by immunoSEQ multiplex PCR, yet TCRdb's version contains in-frame clones alone and is incomplete. Here the sample spans some 550,000 clones, almost 97% being singletons. Material for sequencing was naive CD4+ T cells sorted from blood. Regarding subset: CD45RA+ positively selected. These receptors were taken from a young woman in good health.

V usage is TRBV4-1 and J usage is TRBJ1-2; TRBD1 agrees at 8 bases. Germline CDR1 and CDR2: MGHRA and YSYEKL. This CDR3 has 18 residues. Trimming removed 1 base from V and 2 bases from J; junction bases left unmatched: 12. CDR3 amino acids: CASSQVIYRTGTNYGYTF. CDR3 coding DNA: TGCGCCAGCAGCCAAGTAATATACCGGACAGGGACCAACTATGGCTACACCTTC.

The chain links TRBV6-6 to TRBJ1-6, with TRBD1 matching over 7 bases. The CDR3 contains 15 residues. With 2 bases clipped from V and 9 bases from J, the junction kept 7 bases outside the gene matches. In germline, CDR1 is MNHNY, CDR2 SVGAGI (reference sequence). For the CDR3, the DNA is TGTGCCAGCAGTTACCAGGGGGAAGTTTCTTCACCCCTCCACTTT. It is translated as CASSYQGEVSSPLHF.

The V gene is TRBV11-2, the J gene TRBJ2-5, with 7 positions matching TRBD1. Germline V gene sequence: CDR1 SGHAT, CDR2 FQNNGV. This CDR3 contains 16 residues. Trimming took 3 bases from V and 1 from J; bases not matched to a gene: 8. The CDR3 protein is CASSLSSGQLQETQYF. Here the CDR3 DNA reads TGTGCCAGCAGCTTGAGCTCGGGACAGCTCCAAGAGACCCAGTACTTC.

Here the CDR3 reads CASSREFGELFF. The CDR3 DNA sequence: TGTGCCAGCTCGCGGGAGTTCGGGGAGCTGTTTTTT. This chain links TRBV2 with TRBJ2-2; 7 bases are shared with TRBD2. Germline trimming cut 8 bases from V and 7 bases from J; bases unmatched to any gene: 4. This CDR3 contains 12 residues. Germline assignment: CDR1 SNHLY and CDR2 FYNNEI.

The chain combines TRBV29-1 with TRBJ2-5; D remains ambiguous. The CDR3 is 12 residues long. Germline loops: CDR1 SQVTM, CDR2 ANQGSEA. Trimming stripped 0 bases from V and 5 bases from J, with 7 bases between. The CDR3, as DNA: TGCAGCGTTGAAGAAATAAGGGAGACCCAGTACTTC. This codes for CSVEEIRETQYF. Full variable domain (rest looked up from reference TRBV29-1 and TRBJ2-5): SAVISQKPSRDICQRGTSLTIQCQVDSQVTMMFWYRQQPGQSLTLIATANQGSEATYESGFVIDKFPISRPNLTFSTLTVSNMSPEDSSIYLCSVEEIRETQYFGPGTRLLVL.

This chain uses TRBV28 with TRBJ1-1, with TRBD1 identical over 7 bases. The ends lost 5 bases at V and 0 bases at J; junction bases unmatched: 6. This CDR3 spans 15 amino acids. Per germline, CDR1 MDHEN and CDR2 SYDVKM. The CDR3 region is CASSLFTGVNTEAFF. DNA for the CDR3: TGTGCCAGCAGTCTATTCACAGGGGTGAACACTGAAGCTTTCTTT.

V gene TRBV28 combines with J gene TRBJ2-5, with TRBD1 identical over 9 bases. The germline CDR1 and CDR2 sequences are MDHEN and SYDVKM. This CDR3 comprises 12 residues. Losses at the gene ends were 8 bases for V and 13 bases for J; bases not matched to a gene: 11. In DNA, the CDR3 is TGTGCCAGCTGCGGACAGGGGATTAATTGGTACTTC. Its translation is CASCGQGINWYF.

The chain combines TRBV19 with TRBJ2-2; 9 bases align to TRBD1. There are 16 residues in the CDR3. Germline V gives CDR1 LNHDA, CDR2 SQIVND (reference sequence). V gave up 4 bases and J gave up 5 bases; unmatched junction bases: 8. The CDR3 DNA reads TGTGCCAGTAGTACCGGGACAGGGAGATTAACCGGGGAGCTGTTTTTT. Translated: CASSTGTGRLTGELFF.

This chain connects TRBV11-2 to TRBJ2-1; D gene ambiguous. Per germline, CDR1 SGHAT and CDR2 FQNNGV. The V end lost 4 bases, the J end lost 5 bases, and 12 bases lay between the germline ends. The CDR3 has 14 residues. The CDR3 coding sequence is TGTGCCAGCAGCTCATGGACGGTGGACAATGAGCAGTTCTTC. Translating it yields CASSSWTVDNEQFF.

This clone was observed once. This rearrangement joins TRBV2 to TRBJ2-2; D is tentatively TRBD1 or TRBD2 (5 bases each). V gave up 4 bases and J gave up 2 bases, with 11 bases separating them. Germline V gene lookup returns CDR1 SNHLY and CDR2 FYNNEI. The CDR3 loop spans 15 amino acids. The chain's CDR3 is CASSGGTRNTGELFF. The CDR3 region has the DNA TGTGCCAGCAGTGGTGGGACCAGAAACACCGGGGAGCTGTTTTTT. Supplemented by reference TRBV2 and TRBJ2-2, the full variable domain reads EPEVTQTPSHQVTQMGQEVILRCVPISNHLYFYWYRQILGQKVEFLVSFYNNEISEKSEIFDDQFSVERPDGSNFTLKIRSTKLEDSAMYFCASSGGTRNTGELFFGEGSRLTVL.

V gene TRBV6-5 combines with J gene TRBJ2-5; no clear D. The CDR3 totals 13 residues. Germline lookup yields CDR1 MNHEY and CDR2 SVGAGI. Trimming removed 2 bases at V and 5 bases at J, with 9 bases between. Here the CDR3 DNA reads TGTGCCAGCAGTTACGCGGTCCGTGAGACCCAGTACTTC. Protein product: CASSYAVRETQYF.

V gene TRBV25-1 combines with J gene TRBJ2-7; tentatively, D is TRBD1 or TRBD2 (5 bases each). V dropped 3 bases and J dropped 2 bases, with 11 bases sitting between them. The CDR3 is 14 amino acids. Germline values: CDR1 MGHDK, CDR2 SYGVNS. Here the CDR3 DNA reads TGTGCCAGCAGTGACATTGGGGGACCCTACGAGCAGTACTTC. It specifies CASSDIGGPYEQYF.

This CDR3 is CAISPRRLAYEQYF. CDR3 bases: TGTGCCATCAGCCCCAGGAGGCTCGCCTACGAGCAGTACTTC. V and J are TRBV10-3 and TRBJ2-7; a weak D match, TRBD2 (5 bases). The germline V gene encodes CDR1 ENHRY and CDR2 SYGVKD. This CDR3 is built from 14 residues. Trimming removed 6 bases from V and 2 bases from J, with 14 bases in between.

The rearrangement uses TRBV29-1 and TRBJ2-1; 7 bases agree with TRBD2. Losses at the gene ends were 7 bases for V and 2 bases for J; bases not matched to a gene: 8. Per germline, CDR1 SQVTM and CDR2 ANQGSEA. This CDR3 comprises 14 residues. CDR3 DNA sequence: TGCAGCGACCTCGCGGGAGCCGCCTACAATGAGCAGTTCTTC. This encodes CSDLAGAAYNEQFF.

V is TRBV6-5 and J is TRBJ2-1; TRBD2 aligns across 10 bases. V lost 0 bases to trimming and J lost 7 bases; unmatched junction nucleotides: 6. The CDR3 contains 16 residues. CDR1 is MNHEY and CDR2 is SVGAGI in the germline V gene. For the CDR3, the DNA is TGTGCCAGCAGTTACTCTGCTAGCGGGAGTAGGAATGAGCAGTTCTTC. Protein: CASSYSASGSRNEQFF.

The rearrangement links TRBV4-2 to TRBJ2-5; D might be TRBD1 (6 bases). V was cut by 0 bases and J by 3 bases, with 17 bases left in between. Germline assignment: CDR1 LGHNA and CDR2 YNFKEQ. This CDR3 spans 17 amino acids. CDR3 coding DNA: TGTGCCAGCAGCCAAGACTACGGGACAATGGGGAAAGAGACCCAGTACTTC. Protein product: CASSQDYGTMGKETQYF.

The rearrangement uses TRBV6-5 and TRBJ2-7, with 10 bases lining up with TRBD1. Germline CDR1 is MNHEY and CDR2 is SVGAGI. Trimming removed 5 bases from V and 5 bases from J; junction bases left unmatched: 6. The CDR3 runs to 14 residues. DNA for the CDR3: TGTGCCAGCAGTCACGACAGGGGGCTCAACGAGCAGTACTTC. This sequence encodes CASSHDRGLNEQYF.

The V gene is TRBV7-8, the J gene TRBJ1-1; TRBD1 might be the D (5 bases). V gave up 4 bases and J gave up 1 base, with 10 bases separating them. From germline, CDR1 is SGHVS and CDR2 FQNEAQ. The CDR3 consists of 14 residues. CDR3 bases: TGTGCCAGCAGCTCGGCCCAGGGGAACACTGAAGCTTTCTTT. This sequence encodes CASSSAQGNTEAFF.